Following are 14 T cell receptor beta chains from one sample sequenced in a study of shared clonotypes between healthy human individuals. The naive CD8 subset, CD45RO-negative cells positively selected for CCR7, excluded terminally differentiated effector memory CD45RA+ cells. Profiling relied on immunoSEQ multiplex PCR, and the TCRdb table lists in-frame clones only, not all of them. Among about 600,000 clones, around 95% were seen once, and the ten largest hold about 0.11%. The sequencing sample was made of naive CD8+ T cells sorted from blood. The source is a woman aged 25 to 39 in good health.

This clone occurred once. This rearrangement joins TRBV28 to TRBJ2-1; TRBD2 agrees at 8 bases. CDR3 length: 15 residues. The ends lost 6 bases at V and 0 bases at J; junction bases unmatched: 4. Germline V gene data show CDR1 as MDHEN and CDR2 as SYDVKM. The CDR3 nucleotides are TGTGCCAGCAGGCAAAGCGGGAGCTCCTACAATGAGCAGTTCTTC. Protein: CASRQSGSSYNEQFF.

This rearrangement joins TRBV7-9 to TRBJ1-1; TRBD1 matches 8 bases. The V gene's germline CDR1 is SEHNR and CDR2 FQNEAQ (reference sequence). This CDR3 is 15 amino acids long. V trimming: 5 bases; J trimming: 2 bases; junction bases outside the gene matches: 7. CDR3 loop: CASSQGQGVNTEAFF. The CDR3 region has the DNA TGTGCCAGCAGCCAAGGACAGGGAGTCAACACTGAAGCTTTCTTT.

The chain combines TRBV28 with TRBJ2-1; D perhaps matches TRBD2 (6 bases). Trimming shortened V by 8 bases and J by 4 bases, and 18 bases separated the two germline ends. The germline CDR1 and CDR2 sequences are MDHEN and SYDVKM. The CDR3 has 15 amino acids. The CDR3 loop reads CASRDVGRGYNEQFF. The CDR3 nucleotides are TGTGCCAGCCGCGACGTGGGGCGGGGATACAATGAGCAGTTCTTC.

The chain joins TRBV4-1 to TRBJ2-3; tentative D call: TRBD2 (5 bases). V was cut by 2 bases and J by 0 bases, with 15 bases left in between. There are 17 residues in the CDR3. Germline V lookup: CDR1 MGHRA, CDR2 YSYEKL. The CDR3: CASSQPPGGGSTDTQYF. The CDR3 DNA sequence: TGCGCCAGCAGCCAACCCCCCGGTGGCGGGAGCACAGATACGCAGTATTTT.

The rearrangement uses TRBV5-1 and TRBJ1-2; the D gene is possibly TRBD1 (6 bases). Germline assignment: CDR1 SGHRS and CDR2 YFSETQ. The length of the CDR3 is 16 residues. V was trimmed by 2 bases and J by 0 bases, leaving 14 bases between them. This CDR3 reads CASSFPYRDANYGYTF. CDR3 in DNA: TGCGCCAGCAGCTTCCCGTACAGGGACGCTAACTATGGCTACACCTTC.

The DNA for the CDR3 is TGCAGCGTTGGGGGAGATACGCAGTATTTT. This codes for CSVGGDTQYF. The chain couples TRBV29-1 to TRBJ2-3; unclear D gene. The V and J ends lost 4 bases and 5 bases respectively, with 4 bases between them. CDR3 length equals 10 residues. Germline V lookup: CDR1 SQVTM, CDR2 ANQGSEA.

This sequence joins TRBV2 and TRBJ2-3; D remains ambiguous. The CDR3 extends over 15 amino acids. V was cut by 0 bases and J by 3 bases, with 10 bases left in between. The germline CDR1 and CDR2 sequences are SNHLY and FYNNEI. The CDR3 sequence: CASSEARQRTDTQYF. The DNA of the CDR3 is TGTGCCAGCAGTGAAGCTAGACAAAGAACAGATACGCAGTATTTT.

J is TRBJ1-1 and V is TRBV28, with D perhaps TRBD1 (6 bases). Trimming stripped 10 bases from V and 1 base from J, with 13 bases between. CDR3 length equals 13 residues. Germline V CDR1 and CDR2: MDHEN, SYDVKM. The CDR3 protein is CATEWGPNTEAFF. CDR3 nucleotide sequence: TGTGCCACTGAATGGGGGCCGAACACTGAAGCTTTCTTT.

This chain joins TRBV6-5 and TRBJ1-2; D possibly corresponds to TRBD1 (5 bases). The CDR3 is made up of 14 amino acids. V was cut by 6 bases and J by 3 bases, with 14 bases left in between. From germline, CDR1 is MNHEY and CDR2 SVGAGI. The CDR3 region is CASSPGGEDYGYTF. For the CDR3, the DNA is TGTGCCAGCAGCCCCGGAGGGGAAGACTATGGCTACACCTTC.

V and J are TRBV19 and TRBJ1-1; 9 positions agree with TRBD1. J lost 0 bases, V lost 5 bases, and 10 bases had no gene match. Germline CDR1 reads LNHDA; CDR2 reads SQIVND (reference sequence). This CDR3 has 17 amino acids. The CDR3 nucleotides read TGTGCCAGTAGTCCACGGGACAGGGCAAAAATGAACACTGAAGCTTTCTTT. It codes for CASSPRDRAKMNTEAFF.

The chain is built from TRBV27 and TRBJ2-1, with TRBD2 matching over 15 bases. Germline CDR1 reads MNHEY; CDR2 reads SMNVEV (reference sequence). CDR3 length: 17 residues. The V segment lost 5 bases and the J segment 6 bases; nucleotides outside the gene matches: 8. In DNA form, the CDR3 reads TGTGCCAGCAGTGCACCCGGGACTAGCGGGAGGTTCAATGAGCAGTTCTTC. It codes for CASSAPGTSGRFNEQFF.

This clone was counted only a few times. The rearrangement uses TRBV6-5 and TRBJ2-2; D is perhaps TRBD1 or TRBD2 (5 bases each). The CDR3 extends over 15 amino acids. Trimming removed 1 base at V and 0 bases at J, with 6 bases between. From germline, CDR1 is MNHEY and CDR2 SVGAGI. CDR3 nucleotides: TGTGCCAGCAGTTACTGGGGGACGAACACCGGGGAGCTGTTTTTT. Protein product: CASSYWGTNTGELFF.

V gene TRBV27 combines with J gene TRBJ2-7, with 9 positions matching TRBD2. With 3 bases clipped from V and 3 bases from J, the junction kept 6 bases outside the gene matches. CDR3 length: 15 amino acids. Germline CDR1 and CDR2: MNHEY and SMNVEV (reference sequence). CDR3 DNA: TGTGCCAGCAGTTTCGGCGGGAGGGCCGACTACGAGCAGTACTTC. As protein: CASSFGGRADYEQYF.

This rearrangement joins TRBV27 to TRBJ2-7, with a tentative D call TRBD1 (5 bases). There are 17 residues in the CDR3. The germline V gene encodes CDR1 MNHEY and CDR2 SMNVEV (reference sequence). V lost 0 bases and J 1 base, leaving 16 bases between the germline ends. DNA of the CDR3: TGTGCCAGCAGTTTATCAGCAGGGTCAGGGCCTTCCTACGAGCAGTACTTC. Its protein is CASSLSAGSGPSYEQYF.